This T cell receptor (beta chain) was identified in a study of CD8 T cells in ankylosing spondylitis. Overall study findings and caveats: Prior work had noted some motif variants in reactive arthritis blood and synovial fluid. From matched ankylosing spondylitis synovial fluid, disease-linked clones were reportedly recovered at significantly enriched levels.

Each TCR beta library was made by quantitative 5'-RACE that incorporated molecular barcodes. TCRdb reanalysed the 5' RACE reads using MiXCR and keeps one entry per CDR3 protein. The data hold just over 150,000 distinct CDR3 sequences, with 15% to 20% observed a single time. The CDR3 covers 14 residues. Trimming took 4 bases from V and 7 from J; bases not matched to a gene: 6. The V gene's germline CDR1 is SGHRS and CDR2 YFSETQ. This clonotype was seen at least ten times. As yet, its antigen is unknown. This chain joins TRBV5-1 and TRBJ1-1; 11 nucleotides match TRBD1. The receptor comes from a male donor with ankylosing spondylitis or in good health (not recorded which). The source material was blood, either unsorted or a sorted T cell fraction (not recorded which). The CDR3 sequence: CASSTGTGGDEAFF. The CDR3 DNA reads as TGCGCCAGCAGCACGGGGACAGGGGGAGATGAAGCTTTCTTT.